A single sample is the source of the 15 T cell receptor beta chains below, sequenced in a study of T cell repertoires in cytomegalovirus infection. TCRdb ran MiXCR on the reads and lists one entry per CDR3 protein. The sample has hundreds of thousands of distinct CDR3 sequences, about a third seen once; the top ten hold under 15%. For these TCRs, the target antigens are not known. Sample: cultured CD8+ T cells from PBMCs, taken from culture after CMV antigen stimulation. These TCRs come from a human donor in good health (CMV status not recorded). Some clones in this sample may be carry-over from other donors' samples.

This clonotype was seen repeatedly, ten times or more. V gene TRBV7-2 combines with J gene TRBJ2-4; 7 bases are shared with TRBD2. Unmatched junction bases numbered 13, after V lost 5 bases and J lost 6 bases. Germline V gene sequence: CDR1 SGHTA, CDR2 FQGNSA. CDR3 length equals 16 residues. CDR3 sequence (DNA): TGTGCCAGCAGCGTTCTTCTAGCGGTGAGGGGAAACATTCAGTACTTC. Translating it yields CASSVLLAVRGNIQYF.

This clonotype has just a few counts. The rearrangement uses TRBV11-2 and TRBJ2-7; maybe TRBD2 (5 bases). The CDR3 is made up of 14 amino acids. Germline V gene lookup returns CDR1 SGHAT and CDR2 FQNNGV. Trimming left V 5 bases short and J 1 base short, with 12 bases between. The CDR3 region has the DNA TGTGCCAGCAGCCCCAGGAGGCATTCCTACGAGCAGTACGTC. Protein sequence: CASSPRRHSYEQYV.

The rearrangement joins TRBV13 to TRBJ2-7, with TRBD1 matching over 10 bases. The V gene's germline CDR1 is PRHDT and CDR2 FYEKMQ (reference sequence). Germline trimming cut 5 bases from V and 4 bases from J; bases unmatched to any gene: 5. The CDR3 loop spans 14 amino acids. The DNA for the CDR3 is TGTGCCAGCAGCAGGGACAGGGGCAGGTACGAGCAGTACTTC. It encodes CASSRDRGRYEQYF.

This clonotype occurred a few times. The chain uses TRBV6-5 and TRBJ2-5, with D perhaps TRBD1 or TRBD2 (6 bases each). The CDR3 runs to 14 residues. Germline V gene data show CDR1 as MNHEY and CDR2 as SVGAGI. The V gene lost 0 bases and the J gene lost 5 bases, with 10 bases spanning the gap. CDR3 sequence reads: CASSYSEGDETQYF. CDR3 DNA sequence: TGTGCCAGCAGTTACTCGGAGGGGGATGAGACCCAGTACTTC.

V and J are TRBV6-2 or TRBV6-3 and TRBJ2-1; D unresolved. This CDR3 is 14 amino acids long. Trimming pared 0 bases from V and 8 bases from J, leaving 11 bases between. Germline assignment: CDR1 MNHEY and CDR2 SVGEGT. The CDR3 nucleotides read TGTGCCAGCAGTTACTCGGGCTCACCGGATGAGCAGTTCTTC. Its translation: CASSYSGSPDEQFF.

This clonotype came up a few times. J is TRBJ1-2 and V is TRBV6-1; D gene ambiguous. V was clipped by 6 bases and J by 3 bases, with 11 bases between them. The CDR3 has 13 amino acids. Per germline, CDR1 MNHNS and CDR2 SASEGT. The chain's CDR3 is CASRNRGDYGYTF. The CDR3, as DNA: TGTGCCAGCAGGAACAGAGGCGACTATGGCTACACCTTC.

The CDR3 nucleotides read TGTGCCAGCGCCCGGGCACCGAACACCGGGGAGCTGTTTTTT. Its translation: CASARAPNTGELFF. The rearrangement links TRBV2 to TRBJ2-2, with D uncertain. The germline gives CDR1 SNHLY, CDR2 FYNNEI. The CDR3 is 14 amino acids. V was clipped by 8 bases and J by 0 bases, with 10 bases between them.

The V gene is TRBV10-2, the J gene TRBJ2-7; 7 positions match TRBD1. The length of the CDR3 is 14 residues. V was pared by 8 bases and J by 2 bases, with 9 bases of the junction left unmatched. CDR1 and CDR2 (germline): WSHSY, SAAADI. CDR3: CASSTDRAAYEQYF. CDR3 nucleotides: TGCGCCAGCTCAACAGACAGGGCCGCCTACGAGCAGTACTTC.

This clonotype was recorded at least ten times. The rearrangement joins TRBV6-5 to TRBJ1-2; D unclear. V was trimmed by 10 bases and J by 5 bases, leaving 29 bases between them. This CDR3 is built from 17 residues. Looked up from germline, CDR1 is MNHEY and CDR2 is SVGAGI. Written as DNA, the CDR3 is TGTGCCACCAGCGGCCCCCTCCCAGGCGACGTACGGTATGGCTACACCTTC. The encoded protein is CATSGPLPGDVRYGYTF.

This clonotype came up once. V and J are TRBV12-3 or TRBV12-4 and TRBJ2-7; D is unclear. The V and J ends lost 4 bases and 5 bases respectively, with 15 bases between them. The CDR3 runs to 14 residues. The CDR3 bases are TGTGCCAGCAGTTATGAGTTGTTGGCCGACGAGCAGTACTTC. Its protein product is CASSYELLADEQYF.

This chain links TRBV7-8 with TRBJ2-7, with no clear D. Per germline, CDR1 SGHVS and CDR2 FQNEAQ. Trimming took off 0 bases at V and 0 bases at J, with 6 bases between the two ends. The CDR3 consists of 14 residues. CDR3 loop: CASSLAWSSYEQYV. DNA of the CDR3: TGTGCCAGCAGCTTAGCGTGGTCCTCCTACGAGCAGTACGTC.

Turning to this clonotype: This sequence may be a read error, since a much larger clone differs from it by one base. The chain joins TRBV11-2 to TRBJ1-2, with TRBD1 identical over 12 bases. The CDR3 contains 15 residues. Looked up from germline, CDR1 is SGHAT and CDR2 is FQNNGV. The CDR3 nucleotides read TGTGCCAGCAGCCGGGGACAGGGGGCTAACTATGACTACACCTTC. Translation gives CASSRGQGANYDYTF. The variable domain in full, completed from reference TRBV11-2 and TRBJ1-2, reads EAGVAQSPRYKIIEKRQSVAFWCNPISGHATLYWYQQILGQGPKLLIQFQNNGVVDDSQLPKDRFSAERLKGVDSTLKIQPAKLEDSAVYLCASSRGQGANYDYTFGSGTRLTVV.

The chain has TRBV12-3 or TRBV12-4 and TRBJ1-5; D may be TRBD1 (5 bases). The CDR3 totals 14 residues. V lost 7 bases and J 3 bases, leaving 13 bases between the germline ends. CDR3 protein: CASTPGPVNQPQHF. Here the CDR3 DNA reads TGTGCCAGCACCCCAGGGCCGGTCAATCAGCCCCAGCATTTT.

As to this clonotype: A much larger clonotype is one base distant, so this may be a read error. CDR3: CASSLGGQGDTEAFF. The DNA of the CDR3 is TGTGCCAGCAGCTTAGGAGGACAGGGGGACACTGAAGCTTTCTTT. The rearrangement links TRBV13 to TRBJ1-1, with 10 bases matching TRBD1. CDR1 is PRHDT and CDR2 is FYEKMQ in the germline V gene (reference sequence). The CDR3 totals 15 residues. J gave up 3 bases and V 0 bases, and 1 base lay outside the gene matches.

This clonotype occurred many times. DNA of the CDR3: TGTGCCAGCAGCCGTATCAATTCACCCCTCCACTTT. This translates into CASSRINSPLHF. The V and J genes are TRBV7-2 and TRBJ1-6; D not certain. Germline CDR1 is SGHTA and CDR2 is FQGNSA. There are 12 residues in the CDR3. Trimming removed 5 bases at V and 7 bases at J, with 6 bases between.